Following are 8 T cell receptor beta chains from one sample sequenced in a study of breast tumors, draining lymph nodes, adjacent tissues. TCRdb reprocessed the multiplex PCR reads via MiXCR and lists one record per CDR3 protein. This sample has tens of thousands of distinct CDR3 sequences; roughly 36% occur once, and the top ten carry under 13%. Material for sequencing was breast tumor tissue. The source of these receptors is a female donor with breast cancer. Some clones in this sample may be carry-over from other donors' samples.

About this clonotype: The DNA is omitted, as the CDR3 cannot be located on it reliably, and the CDR3 follows TCRdb's listing. The chain joins TRBV5-6 to TRBJ2-3. Inclusive of both ends, the CDR3 amounts to 23 amino acids. In germline, CDR1 is SGHDT, CDR2 YYEEEE. This chain's CDR3 is CASSSLGLSGEQYFGPGTDTQYF.

The chain is built from TRBV10-3 and TRBJ2-7; D may be TRBD1 (5 bases). Germline V lookup: CDR1 ENHRY, CDR2 SYGVKD. The CDR3 sequence is 13 residues long. V lost 2 bases, J lost 5 bases, and 10 bases lay in between. The CDR3 protein is CAISEAQGHEQYF. CDR3 coding DNA: TGTGCCATCAGTGAGGCCCAGGGCCACGAGCAGTACTTC.

Ten or more counts support this clonotype. This sequence joins TRBV20-1 and TRBJ2-1; 11 nucleotides line up with TRBD2. The CDR3 has 14 amino acids. Germline V CDR1 and CDR2: DFQATT, SNEGSKA (reference sequence). V lost 4 bases to trimming and J lost 4 bases; unmatched junction nucleotides: 3. As DNA, the CDR3 is TGCAGTGCTATAGCGGGGGGGGGTTACAATGAGCAGTTCTTC. Translating it yields CSAIAGGGYNEQFF.

The V call is TRBV20-1, the J call TRBJ1-3; weak D call: TRBD1 (6 bases). V was cut by 5 bases and J by 2 bases, with 16 bases left in between. This CDR3 is 15 amino acids long. CDR1 is DFQATT, CDR2 SNEGSKA, per germline (reference sequence). CDR3 nucleotide sequence: TGCAGTGCTCGACCCTTCAGGGGAACTGGAAACACCATATATTTT. Translated: CSARPFRGTGNTIYF.

This clonotype was seen at least ten times. The chain is built from TRBV2 and TRBJ1-5; D may be TRBD1 (5 bases). Looked up from germline, CDR1 is SNHLY and CDR2 is FYNNEI. The CDR3 loop spans 15 amino acids. Trimming left V 4 bases short and J 2 bases short, with 12 bases between. CDR3 DNA sequence: TGTGCCAGCAGTGTGGAGGGGATCGGCAATCAGCCCCAGCATTTT. This codes for CASSVEGIGNQPQHF.

Many counts were recorded for this clonotype. J is TRBJ2-7 and V is TRBV20-1; 7 positions agree with TRBD2. V gave up 0 bases and J gave up 6 bases; unmatched junction bases: 8. This CDR3 is built from 14 residues. CDR1 is DFQATT, CDR2 SNEGSKA, per germline (reference sequence). The CDR3 spells CSAREGTTTSEQYF. The DNA for the CDR3 is TGCAGTGCTAGAGAGGGGACTACGACAAGCGAGCAGTACTTC.

This clonotype showed up many times. The V and J genes are TRBV18 and TRBJ2-5; D might be TRBD2 (6 bases). V lost 6 bases, J lost 5 bases, and 16 bases lay in between. CDR3 length equals 14 residues. Germline V gene lookup returns CDR1 KGHSH and CDR2 LQKENI. The DNA of the CDR3 is TGTGCCAGCTCTAGCGGTATCACGGAGGAGACCCAGTACTTC. Translated: CASSSGITEETQYF.

This clonotype was found many times. This chain joins TRBV5-6 and TRBJ1-3; the D is unclear. The CDR3 loop spans 13 amino acids. Trimming took off 2 bases at V and 8 bases at J, with 11 bases between the two ends. Germline V CDR1 and CDR2: SGHDT, YYEEEE. The CDR3 is CASSFSGSYTIYF. CDR3 bases: TGTGCCAGCAGCTTCTCGGGGAGTTACACCATATATTTT. The whole variable domain, filled in from reference TRBV5-6 and TRBJ1-3, reads DAGVTQSPTHLIKTRGQQVTLRCSPKSGHDTVSWYQQALGQGPQFIFQYYEEEERQRGNFPDRFSGHQFPNYSSELNVNALLLGDSALYLCASSFSGSYTIYFGEGSWLTVV.